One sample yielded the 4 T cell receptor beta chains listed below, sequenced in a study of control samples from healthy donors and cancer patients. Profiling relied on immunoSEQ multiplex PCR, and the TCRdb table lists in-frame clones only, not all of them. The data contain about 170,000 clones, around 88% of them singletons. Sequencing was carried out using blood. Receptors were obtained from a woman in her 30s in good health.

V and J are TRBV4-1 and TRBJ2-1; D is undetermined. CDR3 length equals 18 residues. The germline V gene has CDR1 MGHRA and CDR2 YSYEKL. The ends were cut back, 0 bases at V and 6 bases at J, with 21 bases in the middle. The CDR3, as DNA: TGCGCCAGCAGCCAAGATTGGCACCCGGTCAGATATTCCAATGAGCAGTTCTTC. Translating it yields CASSQDWHPVRYSNEQFF.

This chain's CDR3 is CASSEEAEAFF. In DNA form, the CDR3 reads TGTGCCAGCAGTGAAGAGGCTGAAGCTTTCTTT. This rearrangement joins TRBV2 to TRBJ1-1; D is unclear. The CDR3 spans 11 residues. Trimming took 1 base from V and 6 from J, leaving 3 bases between them. Germline lookup yields CDR1 SNHLY and CDR2 FYNNEI.

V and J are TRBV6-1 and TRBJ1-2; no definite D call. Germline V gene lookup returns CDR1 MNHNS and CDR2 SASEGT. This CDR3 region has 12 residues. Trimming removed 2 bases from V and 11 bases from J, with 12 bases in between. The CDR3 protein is CASSELDFGYTF. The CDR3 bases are TGTGCCAGCAGTGAATTGGACTTCGGTTACACCTTC.

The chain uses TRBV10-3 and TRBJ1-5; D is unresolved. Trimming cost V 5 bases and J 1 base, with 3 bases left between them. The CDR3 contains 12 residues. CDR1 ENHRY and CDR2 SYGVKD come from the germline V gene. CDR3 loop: CAISSSNQPQHF. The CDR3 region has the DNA TGTGCCATCAGTTCAAGCAATCAGCCCCAGCATTTT.